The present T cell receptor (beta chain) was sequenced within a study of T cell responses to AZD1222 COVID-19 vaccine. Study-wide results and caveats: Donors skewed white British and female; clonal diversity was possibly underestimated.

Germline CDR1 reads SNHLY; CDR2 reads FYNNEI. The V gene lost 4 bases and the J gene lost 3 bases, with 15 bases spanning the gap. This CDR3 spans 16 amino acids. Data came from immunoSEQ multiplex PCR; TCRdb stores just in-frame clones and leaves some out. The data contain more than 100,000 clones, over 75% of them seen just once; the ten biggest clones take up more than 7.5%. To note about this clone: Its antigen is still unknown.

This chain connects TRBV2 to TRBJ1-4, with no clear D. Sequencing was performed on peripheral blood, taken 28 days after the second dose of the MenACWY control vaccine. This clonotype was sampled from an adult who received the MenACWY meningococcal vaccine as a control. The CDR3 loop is CASSVGSSRANEKLFF. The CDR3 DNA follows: TGTGCCAGCAGTGTCGGATCAAGTAGGGCTAATGAAAAACTGTTTTTT.